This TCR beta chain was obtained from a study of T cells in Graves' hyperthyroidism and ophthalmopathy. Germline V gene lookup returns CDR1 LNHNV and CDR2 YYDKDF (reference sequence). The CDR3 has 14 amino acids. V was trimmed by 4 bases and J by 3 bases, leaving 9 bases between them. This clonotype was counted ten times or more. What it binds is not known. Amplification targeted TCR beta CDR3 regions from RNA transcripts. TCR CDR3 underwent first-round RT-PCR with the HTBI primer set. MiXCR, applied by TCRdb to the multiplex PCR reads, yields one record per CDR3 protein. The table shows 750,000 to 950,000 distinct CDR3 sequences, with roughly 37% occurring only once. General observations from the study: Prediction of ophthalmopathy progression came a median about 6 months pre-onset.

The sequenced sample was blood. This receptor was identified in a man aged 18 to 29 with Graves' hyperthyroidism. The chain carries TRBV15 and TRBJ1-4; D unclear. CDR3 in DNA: TGTGCCACCAGCAACGAGTCGCCTAATGAAAAACTGTTTTTT. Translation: CATSNESPNEKLFF.